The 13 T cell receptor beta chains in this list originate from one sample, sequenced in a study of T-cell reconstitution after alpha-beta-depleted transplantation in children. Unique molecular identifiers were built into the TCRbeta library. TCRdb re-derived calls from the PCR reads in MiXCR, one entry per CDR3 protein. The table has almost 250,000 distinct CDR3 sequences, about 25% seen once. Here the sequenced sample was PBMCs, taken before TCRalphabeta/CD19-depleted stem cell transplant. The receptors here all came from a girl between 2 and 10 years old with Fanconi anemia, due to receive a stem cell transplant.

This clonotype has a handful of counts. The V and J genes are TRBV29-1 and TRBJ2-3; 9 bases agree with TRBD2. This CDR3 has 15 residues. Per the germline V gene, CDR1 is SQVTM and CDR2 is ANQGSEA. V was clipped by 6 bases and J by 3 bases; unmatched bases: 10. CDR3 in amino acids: CSVLTGTSSTDTQYF. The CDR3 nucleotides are TGCAGCGTCCTAACCGGGACTAGCTCAACAGATACGCAGTATTTT.

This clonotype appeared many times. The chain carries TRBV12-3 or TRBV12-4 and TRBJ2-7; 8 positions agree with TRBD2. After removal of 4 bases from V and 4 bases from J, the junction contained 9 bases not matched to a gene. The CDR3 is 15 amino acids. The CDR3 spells CASSYGGALGYEQYF. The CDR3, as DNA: TGTGCCAGCAGTTACGGGGGGGCATTGGGGTACGAGCAGTACTTC.

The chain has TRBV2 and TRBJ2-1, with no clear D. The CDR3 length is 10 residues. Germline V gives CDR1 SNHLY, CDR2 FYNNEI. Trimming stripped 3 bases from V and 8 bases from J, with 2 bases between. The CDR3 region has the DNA TGTGCCAGCAGTGAGGATGAGCAGTTCTTC. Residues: CASSEDEQFF. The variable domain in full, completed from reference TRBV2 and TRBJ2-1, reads EPEVTQTPSHQVTQMGQEVILRCVPISNHLYFYWYRQILGQKVEFLVSFYNNEISEKSEIFDDQFSVERPDGSNFTLKIRSTKLEDSAMYFCASSEDEQFFGPGTRLTVL.

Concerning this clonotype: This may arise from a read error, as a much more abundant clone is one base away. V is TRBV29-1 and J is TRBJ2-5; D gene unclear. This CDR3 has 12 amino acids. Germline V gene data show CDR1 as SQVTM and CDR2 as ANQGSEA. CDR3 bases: TGCCTTACGGCTCCAGCACAAGAGACCCAGTACTTC. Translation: CLTAPAQETQYF.

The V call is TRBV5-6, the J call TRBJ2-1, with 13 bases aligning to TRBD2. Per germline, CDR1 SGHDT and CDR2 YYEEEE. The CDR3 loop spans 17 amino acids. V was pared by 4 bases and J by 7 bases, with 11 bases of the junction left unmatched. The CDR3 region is CASSHLRGLAGNNEQFF. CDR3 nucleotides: TGTGCCAGCAGCCACCTCAGGGGACTAGCGGGAAATAATGAGCAGTTCTTC.

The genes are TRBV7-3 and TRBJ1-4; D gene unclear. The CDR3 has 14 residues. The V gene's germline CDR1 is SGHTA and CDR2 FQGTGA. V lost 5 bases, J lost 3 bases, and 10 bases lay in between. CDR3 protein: CASSLRFSNEKLFF. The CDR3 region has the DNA TGTGCCAGCAGCCTCAGGTTCTCTAATGAAAAACTGTTTTTT.

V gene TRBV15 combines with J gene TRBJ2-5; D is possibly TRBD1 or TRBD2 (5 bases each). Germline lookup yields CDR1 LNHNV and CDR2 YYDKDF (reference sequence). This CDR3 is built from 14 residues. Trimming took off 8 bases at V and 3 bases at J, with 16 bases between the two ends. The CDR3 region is CATAWDGQEETQYF. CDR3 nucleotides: TGTGCCACCGCGTGGGACGGACAAGAAGAGACCCAGTACTTC.

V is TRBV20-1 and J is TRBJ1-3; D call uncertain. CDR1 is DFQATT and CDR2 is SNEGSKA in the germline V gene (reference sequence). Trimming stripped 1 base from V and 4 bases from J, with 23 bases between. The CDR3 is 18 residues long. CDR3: CSARVEDGLISSGNTIYF. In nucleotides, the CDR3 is TGCAGTGCTAGAGTTGAGGACGGCTTGATTTCGTCCGGAAACACCATATATTTT.

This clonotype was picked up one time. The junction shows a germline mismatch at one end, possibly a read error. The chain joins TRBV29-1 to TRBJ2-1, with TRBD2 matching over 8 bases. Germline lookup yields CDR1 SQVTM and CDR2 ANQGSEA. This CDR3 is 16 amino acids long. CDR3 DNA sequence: TGCAGCGTTGAAGTGGTAGCGGGATACTCGGCTAATGAGCAGCTCTTC. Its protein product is CSVEVVAGYSANEQLF.

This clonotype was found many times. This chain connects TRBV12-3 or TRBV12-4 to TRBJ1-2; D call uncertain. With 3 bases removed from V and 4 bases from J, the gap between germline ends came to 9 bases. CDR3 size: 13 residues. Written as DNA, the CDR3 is TGTGCCAGCAGTTTCCAAGGAAGCTATGGCTACACCTTC. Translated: CASSFQGSYGYTF.

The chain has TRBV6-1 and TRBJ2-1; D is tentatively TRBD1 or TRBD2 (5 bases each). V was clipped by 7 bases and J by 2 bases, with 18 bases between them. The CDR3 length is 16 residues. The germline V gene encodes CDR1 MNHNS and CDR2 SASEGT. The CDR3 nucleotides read TGTGCCAGCACCCAACCGTCCGGGACCGCCTACAATGAGCAGTTCTTC. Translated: CASTQPSGTAYNEQFF.

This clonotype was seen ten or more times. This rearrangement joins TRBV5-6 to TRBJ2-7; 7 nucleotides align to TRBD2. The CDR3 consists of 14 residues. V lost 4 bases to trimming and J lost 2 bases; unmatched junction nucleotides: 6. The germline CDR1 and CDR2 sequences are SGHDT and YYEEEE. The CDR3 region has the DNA TGTGCCAGCAGCCTAGCGGAGAGTACCTACGAGCAGTACTTC. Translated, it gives CASSLAESTYEQYF.

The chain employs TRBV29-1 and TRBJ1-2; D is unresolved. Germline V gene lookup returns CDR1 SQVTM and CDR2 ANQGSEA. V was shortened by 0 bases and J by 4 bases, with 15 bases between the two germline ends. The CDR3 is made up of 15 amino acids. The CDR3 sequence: CSVEDPFEGFYGYTF. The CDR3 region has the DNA TGCAGCGTTGAAGACCCGTTTGAGGGTTTCTATGGCTACACCTTC. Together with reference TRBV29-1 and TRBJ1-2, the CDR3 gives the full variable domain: SAVISQKPSRDICQRGTSLTIQCQVDSQVTMMFWYRQQPGQSLTLIATANQGSEATYESGFVIDKFPISRPNLTFSTLTVSNMSPEDSSIYLCSVEDPFEGFYGYTFGSGTRLTVV.